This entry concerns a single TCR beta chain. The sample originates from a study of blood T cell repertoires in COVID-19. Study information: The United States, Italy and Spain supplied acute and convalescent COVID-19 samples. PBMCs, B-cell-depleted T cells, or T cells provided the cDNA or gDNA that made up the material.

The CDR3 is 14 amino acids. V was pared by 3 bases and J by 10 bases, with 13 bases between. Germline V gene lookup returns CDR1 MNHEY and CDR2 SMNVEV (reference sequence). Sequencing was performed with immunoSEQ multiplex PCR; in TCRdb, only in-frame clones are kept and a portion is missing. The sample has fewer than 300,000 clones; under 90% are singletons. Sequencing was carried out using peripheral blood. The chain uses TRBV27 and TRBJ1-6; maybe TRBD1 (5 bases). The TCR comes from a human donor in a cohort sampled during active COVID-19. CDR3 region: CASSLRGVGSPLHF. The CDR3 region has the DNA TGTGCCAGCAGTTTGCGGGGGGTAGGGTCACCCCTCCACTTT.